This TCR beta chain was identified in a study of vaccination and CD4 T cells after COVID-19. About the research overall: Comprising six males and four females, the convalescent participants counted two Hispanic individuals among them. Stimulation of cells relied on overlapping spike peptides derived from SARS-CoV-2, HCoV-NL63, HCoV-OC43 and HCoV-229E. Study-wide results and limits: The median number of SARS-CoV-2-reactive clonotypes increased from roughly 22 to 38, a change that did not reach significance.

With 10 bases clipped from V and 0 bases from J, the junction kept 6 bases outside the gene matches. Germline V gene sequence: CDR1 MDHEN, CDR2 SYDVKM. This CDR3 has 14 amino acids. To note about this clonotype: The antigen remains unidentified.

Treatment reported: roughly 10-day PBMC culture with coronavirus spike peptide pools or control peptides (ViraFEST assay). ViraFEST relied on peptide pools to expand antigen-specific T cells; the TCRs were sequenced afterward. Sequence data for DNA of cultured CD4+ T cells were generated by the Oncomine TCR Beta short-read assay. TCRdb independently ran MiXCR on the PCR reads; one entry per CDR3 protein. The sample shows more than 9,500 distinct CDR3 sequences, around 55% of them seen only once. The clonotype comes from a human donor who had recovered from COVID-19. The rearrangement links TRBV28 to TRBJ1-5; 7 nucleotides agree with TRBD1. The specimen sequenced was CD4+ T cells from blood, cultured in vitro. In nucleotides, the CDR3 is TGTGCCACCAGGGACAGACTTAGCAATCAGCCCCAGCATTTT. Residues: CATRDRLSNQPQHF.